Given below is one T cell receptor (beta chain) in context. Antigen unknown. A 5'RACE reaction primed in the constant segment made cDNA libraries of TCR alpha and TCR beta, and these carried sample barcodes and UMIs. TCRdb reprocessed the 5' RACE reads via MiXCR and lists one record per CDR3 protein. The top ten hold 22% of the sample, which has approximately 350,000 distinct CDR3 sequences, 13% to 15% seen once. This sample is part of a study of T-cell memory formation after mild COVID-19. Overall study results and limits: CD4+ contracting clones lay mainly in CM and EM, CD8+ ones in EMRA. Researchers found some responding clones in pre-infection memory, a sign that cross-reactive memory joined. Confirmation was lacking for SARS-CoV-2 specificity of second-wave clones that peaked on day 37.

V lost 4 bases and J 5 bases, leaving 24 bases between the germline ends. Germline CDR1 reads SGHNT; CDR2 reads YYREEE (reference sequence). This CDR3 region has 17 residues. Source material: PBMCs or a T cell subset sorted from them (not recorded which). This sequence joins TRBV5-4 and TRBJ1-2; D may be TRBD1 (5 bases). The receptor was derived from a man aged 18 to 35 who had mild COVID-19 (a few samples of this study predate the infection). Cell type and time point are not known. The CDR3 nucleotides read TGTGCCAGCAGCCGAGGAACCCAGGGTTCGGGGGATTATGGCTACACCTTC. As protein: CASSRGTQGSGDYGYTF.